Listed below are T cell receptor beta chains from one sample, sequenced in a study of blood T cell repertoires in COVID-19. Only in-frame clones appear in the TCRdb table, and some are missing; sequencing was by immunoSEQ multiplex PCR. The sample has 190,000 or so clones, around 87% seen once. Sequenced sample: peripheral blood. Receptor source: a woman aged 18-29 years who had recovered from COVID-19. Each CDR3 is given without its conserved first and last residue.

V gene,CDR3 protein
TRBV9,ASSVALGDTDTEAF
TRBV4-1,ASSHSSSYNSPLH
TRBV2,ASSDFGQEDTDTQY
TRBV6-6,ATGGPFYGYT
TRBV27,ASTPLWRDLNSPLH
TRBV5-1,ASTLGQGAGGYT
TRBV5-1,ASSSVPNTEAF
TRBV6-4,ASSSSLGTDTQY
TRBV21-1,ASSKGKGRGYGYT
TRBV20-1,SARDRTEAF
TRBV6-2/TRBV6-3,ASSRTKTSSNTGELF
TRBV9,ASSGGTSGLTDTQY
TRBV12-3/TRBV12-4,ASITGTGELF
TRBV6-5,ASSYSGTGNQPQH
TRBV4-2,ASSQDDGIQPQH
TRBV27,ASSLWASGYNEQF
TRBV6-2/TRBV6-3,ASSSQINTGELF
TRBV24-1,ATSDYSYNEQF
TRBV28,ASSSHRRGTNYGYT
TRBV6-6,ASTNSGRSDEQF
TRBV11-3,ASSSPSRSNEQF
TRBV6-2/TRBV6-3,ASSYSGSVYNEQF
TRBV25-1,ASRTGQGSLWNTEAF
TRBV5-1,ASSRTGVANEKLF
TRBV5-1,ATSTGDYSTDTQY
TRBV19,ASRDDRASGTQY
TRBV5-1,ASSLNEGGGQPQH
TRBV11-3,ASSSGTSGSGAYDEQF
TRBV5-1,ASSRQGVTGELF
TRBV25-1,ASSDGGGTEAF
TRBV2,ASRRQVLNYGYT